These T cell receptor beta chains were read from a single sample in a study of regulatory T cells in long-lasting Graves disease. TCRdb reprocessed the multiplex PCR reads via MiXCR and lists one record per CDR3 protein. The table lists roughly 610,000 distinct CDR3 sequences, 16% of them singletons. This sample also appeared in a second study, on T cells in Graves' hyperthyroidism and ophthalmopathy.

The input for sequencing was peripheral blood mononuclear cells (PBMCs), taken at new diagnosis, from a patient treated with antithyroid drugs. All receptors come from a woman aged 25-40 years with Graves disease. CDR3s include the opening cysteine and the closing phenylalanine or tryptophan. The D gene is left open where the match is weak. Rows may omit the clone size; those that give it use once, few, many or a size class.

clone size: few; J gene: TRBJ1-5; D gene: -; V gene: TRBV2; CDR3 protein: CASSFSGVGDQPQHF; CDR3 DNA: TGTGCCAGCAGTTTCTCGGGGGTCGGCGATCAGCCCCAGCATTTT
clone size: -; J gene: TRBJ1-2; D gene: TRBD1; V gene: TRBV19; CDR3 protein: CASSPWDSDSGYTF; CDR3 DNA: TGTGCCAGTAGTCCTTGGGACAGTGATTCTGGCTACACCTTC
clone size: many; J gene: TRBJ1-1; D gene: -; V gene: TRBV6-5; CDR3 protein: CASSYRVDAEAFF; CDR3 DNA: TGTGCCAGCAGTTACAGGGTTGACGCTGAAGCTTTCTTT
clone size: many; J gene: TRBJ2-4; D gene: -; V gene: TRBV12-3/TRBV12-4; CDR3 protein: CASSLEGRLYPIQYF; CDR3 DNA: TGTGCCAGCAGTTTAGAAGGCAGGCTGTACCCCATTCAGTACTTC
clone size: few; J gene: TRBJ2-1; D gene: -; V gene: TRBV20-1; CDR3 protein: CSAGLLGAANEQFF; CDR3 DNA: TGCAGTGCTGGTTTATTGGGGGCGGCCAATGAGCAGTTCTTC
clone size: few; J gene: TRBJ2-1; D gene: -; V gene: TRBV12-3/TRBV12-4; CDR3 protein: CASSVKGPQGEQFF; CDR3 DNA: TGTGCCAGCAGTGTAAAGGGTCCTCAGGGTGAGCAGTTCTTC
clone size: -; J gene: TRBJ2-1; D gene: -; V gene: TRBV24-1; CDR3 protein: CATSRPRDEQFF; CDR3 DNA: TGTGCCACCAGTCGCCCCAGGGATGAGCAGTTCTTC
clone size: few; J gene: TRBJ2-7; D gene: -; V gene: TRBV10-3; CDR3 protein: CAISGKGDPYEQYF; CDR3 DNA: TGTGCCATCAGTGGGAAAGGGGATCCCTACGAGCAGTACTTC
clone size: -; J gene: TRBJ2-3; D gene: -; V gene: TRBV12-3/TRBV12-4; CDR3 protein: CASSPSEVQYF; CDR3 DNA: TGTGCCAGCAGTCCTAGTGAAGTACAGTATTTT
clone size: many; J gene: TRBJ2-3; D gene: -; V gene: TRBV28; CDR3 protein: CASSGASSGGDTQYF; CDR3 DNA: TGTGCCAGCAGTGGGGCTTCGTCTGGCGGGGATACGCAGTATTTT
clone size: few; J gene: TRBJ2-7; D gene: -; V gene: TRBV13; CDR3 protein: CASSRKGGTYEQYF; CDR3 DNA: TGTGCCAGCAGCCGCAAAGGAGGAACCTACGAGCAGTACTTC
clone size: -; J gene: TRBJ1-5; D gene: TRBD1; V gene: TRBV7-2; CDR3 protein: CASSEGTGPGQPQHF; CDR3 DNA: TGTGCCAGCAGCGAAGGGACAGGGCCGGGTCAGCCCCAGCATTTT
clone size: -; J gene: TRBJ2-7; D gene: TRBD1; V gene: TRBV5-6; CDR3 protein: CASSSRQGGGYF; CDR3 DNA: TGTGCCAGCAGCTCGCGACAGGGTGGTGGGTACTTC
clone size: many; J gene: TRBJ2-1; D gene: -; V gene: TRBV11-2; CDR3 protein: CASSLVIFVAGPNEQFF; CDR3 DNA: TGTGCCAGCAGCTTAGTCATCTTTGTCGCGGGCCCCAATGAGCAGTTCTTC
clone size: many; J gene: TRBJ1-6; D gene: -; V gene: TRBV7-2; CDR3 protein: CASSLASDRSLHF; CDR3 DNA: TGTGCCAGCAGCTTAGCAAGCGATCGGTCCCTCCACTTT
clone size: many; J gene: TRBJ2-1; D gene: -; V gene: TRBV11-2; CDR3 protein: CASSLVGLRNEQFF; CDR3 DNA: TGTGCCAGCAGCTTAGTCGGCCTGCGCAATGAGCAGTTCTTC
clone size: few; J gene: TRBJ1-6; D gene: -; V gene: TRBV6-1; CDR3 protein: CASRGNDNSPLHF; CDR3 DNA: TGTGCCAGCAGGGGGAACGATAATTCACCCCTCCACTTT
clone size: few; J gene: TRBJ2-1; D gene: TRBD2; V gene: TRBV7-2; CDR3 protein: CASSRGTSVVVEQFF; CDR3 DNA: TGTGCCAGCAGCAGGGGGACTAGCGTGGTAGTAGAGCAGTTCTTC
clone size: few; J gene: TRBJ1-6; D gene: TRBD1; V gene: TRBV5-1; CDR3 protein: CASSRETGRDSPLHF; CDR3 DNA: TGCGCCAGCAGCCGTGAGACAGGGCGGGATTCACCCCTCCACTTT
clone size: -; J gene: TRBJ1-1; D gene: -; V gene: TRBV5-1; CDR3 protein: CASTGVDRNTEAFF; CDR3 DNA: TGTGCCAGCACGGGGGTAGACAGGAACACTGAAGCTTTCTTT
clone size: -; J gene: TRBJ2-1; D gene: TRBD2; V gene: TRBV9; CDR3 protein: CASSGTHSGSTYNEQFF; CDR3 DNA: TGTGCCAGCAGCGGAACACATAGCGGGAGCACCTACAATGAGCAGTTCTTC
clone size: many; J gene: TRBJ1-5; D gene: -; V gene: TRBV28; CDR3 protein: CASSLLQSQPQHF; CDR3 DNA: TGTGCCAGCAGTTTATTACAGTCTCAGCCCCAGCATTTT
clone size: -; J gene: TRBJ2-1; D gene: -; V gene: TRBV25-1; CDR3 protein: CASRESLEQFF; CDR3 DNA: TGTGCGAGCAGGGAATCGTTGGAGCAGTTCTTC
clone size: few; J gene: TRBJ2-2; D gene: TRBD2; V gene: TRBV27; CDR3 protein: CASTPSEFRTSNSFGSGGLFF; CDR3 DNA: TGTGCCAGCACCCCTTCCGAGTTTAGGACTAGCAATTCGTTCGGATCCGGGGGGCTGTTTTTT
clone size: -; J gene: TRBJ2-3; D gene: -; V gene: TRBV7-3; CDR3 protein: CASSSVAASTDTQYF; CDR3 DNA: TGTGCCAGCAGCTCCGTCGCGGCGAGCACAGATACGCAGTATTTT
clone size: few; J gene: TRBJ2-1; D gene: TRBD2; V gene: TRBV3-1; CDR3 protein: CASSQTAGGRNEQFF; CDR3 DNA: TGTGCCAGCAGCCAAACCGCGGGAGGGAGGAATGAGCAGTTCTTC
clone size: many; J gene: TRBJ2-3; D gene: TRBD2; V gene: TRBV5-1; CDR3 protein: CASSPAGGSDTQYF; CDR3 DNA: TGCGCCAGCAGTCCAGCGGGAGGATCAGATACGCAGTATTTT